The 17 T cell receptor beta chains in this list originate from one sample, sequenced in a study of vaccination and CD4 T cells after COVID-19. These receptors are not linked to any known antigen. As to treatment: approximately nine-day PBMC culture with coronavirus spike peptide pools or control peptides (ViraFEST assay). The Oncomine TCR Beta short-read assay was applied to DNA of cultured CD4+ T cells. Each CDR3 protein gets one entry after TCRdb re-called the PCR reads with MiXCR. Here the sample spans 15,000 to 20,000 distinct CDR3 sequences, 50% to 70% being singletons. Material: CD4+ T cells from blood, cultured in vitro, obtained after SARS-CoV-2 vaccination. These receptors were obtained from a human donor who had recovered from COVID-19.

The chain recombines TRBV28 with TRBJ1-3; no reliable D call. Germline assignment: CDR1 MDHEN and CDR2 SYDVKM. The V end was cut by 1 base, the J end by 4 bases, with 14 bases between. The CDR3 spans 16 residues. This CDR3 reads CASSLSGPGIGNTIYF. CDR3 sequence (DNA): TGTGCCAGCAGTTTATCCGGGCCCGGAATAGGAAACACCATATATTTT.

The J gene is TRBJ2-6, the V gene TRBV7-3; 7 bases are a match to TRBD1. Trimming removed 9 bases from V and 0 bases from J; junction bases left unmatched: 14. Looked up from germline, CDR1 is SGHTA and CDR2 is FQGTGA. The CDR3 covers 18 residues. CDR3 loop: CASIAPSDRSSGANVLTF. DNA of the CDR3: TGTGCCAGTATAGCCCCTTCGGACAGGTCCTCTGGGGCCAACGTCCTGACTTTC.

The rearrangement joins TRBV2 to TRBJ2-3, with D tentatively TRBD1 (6 bases). This CDR3 has 14 amino acids. Germline CDR1 reads SNHLY; CDR2 reads FYNNEI. Between the trimmed V and J ends, which lost 4 bases and 3 bases, there was a span of 11 bases. CDR3 bases: TGTGCCAGCAGTGGACAGGCGCTAACAGATACGCAGTATTTT. Translation: CASSGQALTDTQYF.

This clonotype has just a few counts. The gene calls are TRBV11-3 and TRBJ2-2; D perhaps matches TRBD2 (6 bases). This CDR3 spans 13 amino acids. The germline gives CDR1 SGHNT, CDR2 YENEEA. Trimming took off 1 base at V and 10 bases at J, with 10 bases between the two ends. In DNA form, the CDR3 reads TGTGCCAGCAGCTTAGGGGGGAGGAAGGAGCTGTTTTTT. Protein: CASSLGGRKELFF.

This clonotype appeared a single time. This chain links TRBV6-1 with TRBJ1-5, with D maybe TRBD1 (6 bases). The germline gives CDR1 MNHNS, CDR2 SASEGT. This CDR3 spans 16 amino acids. V was trimmed by 3 bases and J by 2 bases, leaving 14 bases between them. The CDR3 bases are TGTGCCAGCAGTGATTGGCGGGGGGCGGGCAATCAGCCCCAGCATTTT. Amino acids: CASSDWRGAGNQPQHF.

This clonotype showed up just once. CDR3 protein: CSASPGLAGGDLNTDTQYF. The CDR3 region has the DNA TGCAGTGCCAGTCCGGGACTAGCGGGAGGGGATCTCAACACAGATACGCAGTATTTT. The chain employs TRBV20-1 and TRBJ2-3; TRBD2 aligns across 16 bases. Germline V gives CDR1 DFQATT, CDR2 SNEGSKA (reference sequence). The CDR3 sequence is 19 residues long. The J segment lost 2 bases and the V segment lost 6 bases, leaving 14 bases of the junction unmatched.

The J gene is TRBJ2-5, the V gene TRBV6-2 or TRBV6-3; D gene unclear. Germline CDR1 and CDR2: MNHEY and SVGEGT. The CDR3 is made up of 13 amino acids. Trimming left V 3 bases short and J 4 bases short, with 9 bases between. CDR3 region: CASSYSSRETQYF. The CDR3 DNA is TGTGCCAGCAGTTATTCTTCCCGAGAGACCCAGTACTTC.

In the case of this clonotype: One junction end disagrees with the germline gene, perhaps due to a read error. The chain employs TRBV7-9 and TRBJ1-6; D is uncertain. The CDR3 covers 15 residues. Germline values: CDR1 SEHNR, CDR2 FQNEAQ (reference sequence). The CDR3 sequence is CASSLDGIDNSPLHF. Written as DNA, the CDR3 is TGTGCCAGCAGTTTAGACGGAATAGATAATTCACCCCTCCACTTT.

The chain is built from TRBV6-2 or TRBV6-3 and TRBJ1-5; possible D gene TRBD1, 5 bases. Trimming left V 7 bases short and J 0 bases short, with 13 bases between. The CDR3 spans 15 residues. Germline values: CDR1 MNHEY, CDR2 SVGEGT. CDR3 DNA: TGTGCCAGCAAACCACAGGAGATTAGCAATCAGCCCCAGCATTTT. Its translation is CASKPQEISNQPQHF.

The V and J genes are TRBV6-1 and TRBJ2-1; 7 bases align to TRBD1. This CDR3 has 16 residues. In germline, CDR1 is MNHNS, CDR2 SASEGT. Trimming cost V 6 bases and J 0 bases; bases outside gene matches: 8. CDR3: CASRTRTGSSYNEQFF. As DNA, the CDR3 is TGTGCCAGCAGGACCCGGACAGGTAGCTCCTACAATGAGCAGTTCTTC.

The V and J genes are TRBV6-1 and TRBJ1-1; a weak D match, TRBD1 (5 bases). The CDR3 runs 16 residues. Germline V gene lookup returns CDR1 MNHNS and CDR2 SASEGT. V shed 5 bases and J shed 1 base, with 17 bases lying between them. The CDR3 DNA reads TGTGCCAGCAGTAACCGGGACCCTGTGGGGAACACTGAAGCTTTCTTT. Encoded protein: CASSNRDPVGNTEAFF.

The V call is TRBV20-1, the J call TRBJ1-2, with 8 bases that match TRBD1. Germline V lookup: CDR1 DFQATT, CDR2 SNEGSKA (reference sequence). Trimming removed 8 bases from V and 7 bases from J; junction bases left unmatched: 9. The CDR3 has 12 amino acids. Written as DNA, the CDR3 is TGCAGTCCACACCAGGGGGCTGGTGGCTACACCTTC. Its translation is CSPHQGAGGYTF.

V is TRBV19 and J is TRBJ1-5, with no clear D. Germline V CDR1 and CDR2: LNHDA, SQIVND (reference sequence). V was shortened by 6 bases and J by 0 bases, with 12 bases between the two germline ends. The length of the CDR3 is 15 residues. CDR3 amino acids: CASRPPGPSNQPQHF. In DNA, the CDR3 is TGTGCCAGTAGACCGCCAGGCCCTAGCAATCAGCCCCAGCATTTT.

This rearrangement joins TRBV6-5 to TRBJ1-2; possibly TRBD1 for D (6 bases). Trimming stripped 0 bases from V and 4 bases from J, with 18 bases between. The germline gives CDR1 MNHEY, CDR2 SVGAGI. The CDR3 is 17 amino acids. The CDR3 here is CASSYSGHEAATYGYTF. The CDR3 coding sequence is TGTGCCAGCAGTTACTCGGGACACGAAGCAGCTACCTATGGCTACACCTTC.

V is TRBV20-1 and J is TRBJ2-3, with 12 bases that match TRBD2. Per the germline V gene, CDR1 is DFQATT and CDR2 is SNEGSKA (reference sequence). The length of the CDR3 is 19 residues. The V gene end was trimmed by 3 bases and the J gene end by 2 bases; junction bases not matched to a gene: 15. The CDR3 DNA is TGCAGTGCTAGCGACTACGGAGGACTAGCGGGGTTAGTCACAGATACGCAGTATTTT. As protein: CSASDYGGLAGLVTDTQYF.

A few counts support this clonotype. The V call is TRBV19, the J call TRBJ1-1; D gene ambiguous. Germline CDR1 and CDR2: LNHDA and SQIVND (reference sequence). The CDR3 totals 13 residues. Trimming stripped 0 bases from V and 6 bases from J, with 8 bases between. The DNA for the CDR3 is TGTGCCAGTAGTATAGATCGGGATTCTGAAGCTTTCTTT. This encodes CASSIDRDSEAFF.

The V and J genes are TRBV9 and TRBJ1-1; D might be TRBD1 (6 bases). Looked up from germline, CDR1 is SGDLS and CDR2 is YYNGEE. V lost 6 bases, J lost 1 base, and 16 bases lay in between. The CDR3 is made up of 15 amino acids. The CDR3 nucleotides are TGTGCCAGCACCCCCTATCCGGGACAGAACACTGAAGCTTTCTTT. Amino acid sequence: CASTPYPGQNTEAFF. Full variable domain (missing parts from reference TRBV9 and TRBJ1-1): DSGVTQTPKHLITATGQRVTLRCSPRSGDLSVYWYQQSLDQGLQFLIQYYNGEERAKGNILERFSAQQFPDLHSELNLSSLELGDSALYFCASTPYPGQNTEAFFGQGTRLTVV.